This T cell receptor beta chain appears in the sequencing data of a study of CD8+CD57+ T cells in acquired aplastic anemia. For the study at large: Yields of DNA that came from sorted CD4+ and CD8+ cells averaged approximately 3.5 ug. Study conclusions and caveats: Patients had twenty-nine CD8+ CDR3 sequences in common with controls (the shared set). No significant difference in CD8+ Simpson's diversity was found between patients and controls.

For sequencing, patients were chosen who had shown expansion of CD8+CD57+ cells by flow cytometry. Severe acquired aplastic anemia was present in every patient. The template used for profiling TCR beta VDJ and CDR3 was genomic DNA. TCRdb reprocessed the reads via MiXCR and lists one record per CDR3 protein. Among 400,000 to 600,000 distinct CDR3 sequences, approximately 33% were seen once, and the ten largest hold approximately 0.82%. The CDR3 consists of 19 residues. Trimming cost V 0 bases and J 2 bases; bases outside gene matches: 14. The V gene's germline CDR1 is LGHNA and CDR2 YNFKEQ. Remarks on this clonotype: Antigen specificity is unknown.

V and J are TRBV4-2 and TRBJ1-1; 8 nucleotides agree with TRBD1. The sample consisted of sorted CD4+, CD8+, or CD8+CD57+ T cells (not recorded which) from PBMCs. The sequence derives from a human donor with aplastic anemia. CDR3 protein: CASSQDRKPRTGSNTEAFF. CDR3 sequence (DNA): TGTGCCAGCAGCCAAGATCGGAAACCAAGGACAGGGTCCAACACTGAAGCTTTCTTT.